These T cell receptor beta chains were read from a single sample in a study of blood T cell dynamics during melanoma immunotherapy. TCRdb's table, derived via immunoSEQ multiplex PCR, lists solely in-frame clones and lacks some. The data hold 10,000 to 12,000 clones, with 87% observed a single time. The sample in question was blood, obtained from a patient treated with checkpoint blockade. The source of these receptors is a human donor with melanoma. Both conserved end residues are part of each CDR3. Fields, in order: V gene, CDR3 protein.

>TRBV6-5
CASSYSTTGGYTEAFF
>TRBV19
CASTGYNEQFF
>TRBV19
CASSPNFIAYNEQFF
>TRBV5-4
CASSRPSDDNEQFF
>TRBV18
CASSLFSGENTGELFF
>TRBV6-6
CASSLGGAGETQYF
>TRBV6-5
CASIRDHNSGNTIYF
>TRBV7-2
CASSSDVSYNEQFF
>TRBV9
CASSVGTGGAVTEAFF
>TRBV7-9
CASSFDQTQYF
>TRBV2
CASSVPNQPQHF
>TRBV19
CASSPRPTGASEKLFF
>TRBV9
CASSLGLQYGYTF
>TRBV6-1
CASSDGQGAHEKLFF
>TRBV7-2
CASSSDSQAKNIQYF
>TRBV19
CASSTGDSNSGNTIYF
>TRBV7-2
CASSLGRTGGSYGYTF
>TRBV5-1
CASSTGQAYNEQFF
>TRBV25-1
CASSEAQDIAETQYF
>TRBV5-5
CASHWGNTGELFF
>TRBV30
CAWTRKGGADLYGYTF
>TRBV15
CATSRGELSGNTIYF
>TRBV19
CASSMVDQPQHF
>TRBV6-6
CASIPGRKNTEAFF
>TRBV9
CASSVEGGRSPLHF
>TRBV2
CASSASSGGAKTQYF
>TRBV16
CASSQSYGASGETQYF
>TRBV7-2
CASSFTGTGVPGELFF
>TRBV6-1
CASSGLMNTGELFF
>TRBV4-1
CASSQGGTSRAQETQYF
>TRBV9
CASSVARDDEQFF
>TRBV7-8
CASSFSMTGGNQPQHF
>TRBV20-1
CSAARGSGYTF
>TRBV2
CASLIEGIQETQYF
>TRBV2
CASSPRASGVADTQYF
>TRBV6-1
CASSEWASGGYTDTQYF
>TRBV5-1
CASSSRTGAGELFF
>TRBV7-7
CASSLVGGSQETQYF
>TRBV4-3
CASSQGGRDPLHF
>TRBV2
CASRGDRAYNEQFF
>TRBV2
CASISSRGANEKLFF
>TRBV7-3
CASSLGLQGTGANVLTF
>TRBV2
CASSSNQDRWGNQPQHF
>TRBV19
CASIQQNTGELFF
>TRBV25-1
CASSEYHGGETQYF
>TRBV5-4
CASSSKLTLLDTQYF
>TRBV7-8
CASSSLRGQGGTEAFF
>TRBV5-1
CASSSQGAGTEAFF
>TRBV18
CASSPSVTRNTGELFF
>TRBV6-5
CASSYSYPLEGSPLHF
>TRBV6-1
CASSEELTRGGSSYEQYF
>TRBV19
CASSMGSGYTGELFF